These 20 T cell receptor beta chains came from one sample sequenced in a study of control samples from healthy donors and cancer patients. The assay was immunoSEQ multiplex PCR, and TCRdb's table has in-frame clones only and misses some. The sample has about 180,000 clones; 75% to 95% are singletons. The sequencing input was blood. Every receptor here comes from a woman aged 40 to 50 in good health.

CDR3 amino acids: CASSLEPYQETQYF. The CDR3 DNA reads TGTGCCAGCAGCTTGGAACCGTACCAAGAGACCCAGTACTTC. J is TRBJ2-5 and V is TRBV5-4; the D is unclear. The V gene's germline CDR1 is SGHNT and CDR2 YYREEE (reference sequence). There are 14 residues in the CDR3. V was cut by 0 bases and J by 0 bases, with 6 bases left in between.

Turning to this clone: This CDR3 is also generated by other DNA sequences in the sample. V usage is TRBV6-1 and J usage is TRBJ2-3, with TRBD2 matching 12 bases. Germline loops: CDR1 MNHNS, CDR2 SASEGT. The J segment lost 4 bases and the V segment lost 3 bases, leaving 2 bases of the junction unmatched. This CDR3 is 15 amino acids long. CDR3 in DNA: TGTGCCAGCAGTGATCTAGCGGGGGGGGCAGATACGCAGTATTTT. This encodes CASSDLAGGADTQYF.

This chain connects TRBV10-1 to TRBJ1-6, with D maybe TRBD1 (6 bases). The CDR3 contains 13 residues. Trimming stripped 1 base from V and 8 bases from J, with 6 bases between. Looked up from germline, CDR1 is WNHNN and CDR2 is SYGVQD (reference sequence). The CDR3 sequence is CASSEYRDSPLHF. The CDR3 DNA reads as TGCGCCAGCAGTGAGTACAGGGATTCACCCCTCCACTTT.

The V and J genes are TRBV9 and TRBJ2-3; 10 bases are a match to TRBD2. CDR3 length: 15 amino acids. The V segment lost 0 bases and the J segment 5 bases; nucleotides outside the gene matches: 3. In germline, CDR1 is SGDLS, CDR2 YYNGEE. The CDR3 spells CASSVGASGGDTQYF. In DNA form, the CDR3 reads TGTGCCAGCAGCGTAGGTGCTAGCGGGGGAGATACGCAGTATTTT.

About this clone: Mismatch with germline at one junction end may stem from a read error. J is TRBJ2-1 and V is TRBV28; 11 bases are a match to TRBD2. Germline V CDR1 and CDR2: MDHEN, SYDVKM. The CDR3 consists of 16 residues. The CDR3, as DNA: TGTGCCAGCAGTTTATCCGCTAGCGGGGGGTACAGTGAGCAGTTCTTC. Translation: CASSLSASGGYSEQFF. The full variable domain, its missing parts supplied by reference TRBV28 and TRBJ2-1, is DVKVTQSSRYLVKRTGEKVFLECVQDMDHENMFWYRQDPGLGLRLIYFSYDVKMKEKGDIPEGYSVSREKKERFSLILESASTNQTSMYLCASSLSASGGYSEQFFGPGTRLTVL.

The CDR3 here is CASSSDRVPGYTF. CDR3 DNA sequence: TGTGCCAGCAGTTCTGACAGGGTCCCCGGCTACACCTTC. The V call is TRBV27, the J call TRBJ1-2; TRBD1 agrees at 7 bases. The CDR3 has 13 amino acids. The V segment lost 4 bases and the J segment 8 bases; nucleotides outside the gene matches: 7. CDR1 and CDR2 (germline): MNHEY, SMNVEV (reference sequence).

V gene TRBV3-1 (or the pseudogene TRBV3-2) combines with J gene TRBJ1-6, with a possible D match to TRBD1 (6 bases). Per the germline V gene, CDR1 is LGHDT and CDR2 is YNNKEL (reference sequence). Trimming took 4 bases from V and 0 from J, leaving 10 bases between them. The CDR3 runs 16 residues. The CDR3 loop is CASSPRGGSYNSPLHF. CDR3 DNA sequence: TGTGCCAGCAGCCCCCGAGGGGGCTCCTATAATTCACCCCTCCACTTT.

This rearrangement joins TRBV25-1 to TRBJ1-2, with a weak D call TRBD1 (6 bases). Trimming shortened V by 3 bases and J by 6 bases, and 11 bases separated the two germline ends. The CDR3 runs 13 residues. Germline loops: CDR1 MGHDK, CDR2 SYGVNS. The CDR3 protein is CASSDRGGDGYTF. As DNA, the CDR3 is TGTGCCAGCAGTGACAGGGGAGGGGATGGCTACACCTTC.

The rearrangement links TRBV5-4 to TRBJ1-1; D not resolved. Looked up from germline, CDR1 is SGHNT and CDR2 is YYREEE (reference sequence). The CDR3 contains 12 residues. Trimming cost V 3 bases and J 5 bases, with 8 bases left between them. For the CDR3, the DNA is TGTGCCAGCAGCTGGGTCGGGACTGAAGCTTTCTTT. Residues: CASSWVGTEAFF. Using reference TRBV5-4 and TRBJ1-1 for the parts outside the CDR3, the full variable domain is ETGVTQSPTHLIKTRGQQVTLRCSSQSGHNTVSWYQQALGQGPQFIFQYYREEENGRGNFPPRFSGLQFPNYSSELNVNALELDDSALYLCASSWVGTEAFFGQGTRLTVV.

This chain connects TRBV5-1 to TRBJ2-5; 9 bases map to TRBD2. The CDR3 runs to 15 residues. Germline V CDR1 and CDR2: SGHRS, YFSETQ. The junction had 9 bases not matched to a gene; V was cut back by 5 bases and J by 4 bases. The CDR3 bases are TGCGCCAGCAGTCTTAACGTACTAGCGGGAGAGACCCAGTACTTC. Translating gives CASSLNVLAGETQYF.

This clone was seen only once. The rearrangement links TRBV24-1 to TRBJ2-2, with a weak D call TRBD2 (6 bases). The germline V and J ends were trimmed by 6 bases and 3 bases, with 16 bases remaining between them. CDR1 is KGHDR and CDR2 is SFDVKD in the germline V gene. CDR3 length equals 16 residues. The CDR3 is CATSRAGPPDTGELFF. CDR3 DNA sequence: TGTGCCACCAGTCGAGCGGGCCCACCCGACACCGGGGAGCTGTTTTTT.

The V gene is TRBV18, the J gene TRBJ2-5; D possibly corresponds to TRBD2 (6 bases). Trimming cost V 3 bases and J 2 bases, with 13 bases left between them. The CDR3 is 15 amino acids. From germline, CDR1 is KGHSH and CDR2 LQKENI. The CDR3 region has the DNA TGTGCCAGCTCACCCCAAGGGACTGCTCAAGAGACCCAGTACTTC. Its protein is CASSPQGTAQETQYF.

The CDR3 protein is CASSKDRGVAGELFF. The CDR3 region has the DNA TGTGCCAGCAGCAAAGATCGAGGGGTGGCCGGGGAGCTGTTTTTT. The chain employs TRBV21-1 and TRBJ2-2. TRBV21-1 is designated a pseudogene. CDR3 length equals 15 residues.

On this clone itself: This is likely a read error, given that the CDR3 carries no conserved phenylalanine or tryptophan at its end. It is unclear where the CDR3 begins or ends on the DNA, so no DNA is shown, and the CDR3 is as TCRdb lists it. This rearrangement joins TRBV12-3 or TRBV12-4 to TRBJ2-4. The CDR3 spans 10 amino acids, including both terminal residues. The CDR3 reads CASSSPGPNS.

The chain carries TRBV3-1 (or the pseudogene TRBV3-2) and TRBJ1-3, with 7 bases matching TRBD1. The CDR3 loop spans 15 amino acids. V gave up 4 bases and J gave up 1 base; unmatched junction bases: 4. The V gene's germline CDR1 is LGHDT and CDR2 YNNKEL (reference sequence). CDR3 DNA: TGTGCCAGCAGCCGTGACAGGGTATCTGGAAACACCATATATTTT. Encoded protein: CASSRDRVSGNTIYF.

The chain joins TRBV5-6 to TRBJ2-2; 7 nucleotides line up with TRBD1. Germline trimming cut 5 bases from V and 4 bases from J; bases unmatched to any gene: 5. CDR3 size: 14 residues. CDR1 is SGHDT, CDR2 YYEEEE, per germline. CDR3 DNA: TGTGCCAGCAGGTTTGACAGGGCCACCGGGGAGCTGTTTTTT. This translates into CASRFDRATGELFF. Combining the CDR3 with reference TRBV5-6 and TRBJ2-2 gives the whole variable domain DAGVTQSPTHLIKTRGQQVTLRCSPKSGHDTVSWYQQALGQGPQFIFQYYEEEERQRGNFPDRFSGHQFPNYSSELNVNALLLGDSALYLCASRFDRATGELFFGEGSRLTVL.

CDR3 protein: CASSPGTGPTEAFF. Here the CDR3 DNA reads TGTGCCAGCAGCCCCGGGACAGGGCCAACTGAAGCTTTCTTT. This rearrangement joins TRBV6-5 to TRBJ1-1; 9 bases are shared with TRBD1. Germline V gives CDR1 MNHEY, CDR2 SVGAGI. V trimming: 6 bases; J trimming: 5 bases; junction bases outside the gene matches: 7. CDR3 size: 14 residues.

The gene calls are TRBV9 and TRBJ2-7, with 7 bases matching TRBD1. With 4 bases clipped from V and 2 bases from J, the junction kept 9 bases outside the gene matches. The germline gives CDR1 SGDLS, CDR2 YYNGEE. CDR3 length: 15 amino acids. The CDR3 DNA sequence: TGTGCCAGCAGCCCCCAGGACAGGAAGCCCTACGAGCAGTACTTC. Its protein product is CASSPQDRKPYEQYF.

This chain connects TRBV5-8 to TRBJ2-2, with a tentative D call TRBD2 (6 bases). The CDR3 length is 15 residues. V lost 8 bases to trimming and J lost 7 bases, with 21 bases between them. The germline CDR1 and CDR2 sequences are SGHTS and YDEGEE. As DNA, the CDR3 is TGTGCCAGGGGGGACTCCTACTCGCAGAGCGGGGAGCTGTTTTTT. It encodes CARGDSYSQSGELFF. Full variable domain (rest looked up from reference TRBV5-8 and TRBJ2-2): EAGVTQSPTHLIKTRGQQATLRCSPISGHTSVYWYQQALGLGLQFLLWYDEGEERNRGNFPPRFSGRQFPNYSSELNVNALELEDSALYLCARGDSYSQSGELFFGEGSRLTVL.

The genes are TRBV3-1 (or the pseudogene TRBV3-2) and TRBJ1-1; D gene unclear. V was clipped by 1 base and J by 1 base, with 13 bases between them. The CDR3 sequence is 16 residues long. The V gene's germline CDR1 is LGHDT and CDR2 YNNKEL (reference sequence). As DNA, the CDR3 is TGTGCCAGCAGCCAAGTAAATTTCTGGGGGAACACTGAAGCTTTCTTT. It yields the protein CASSQVNFWGNTEAFF.